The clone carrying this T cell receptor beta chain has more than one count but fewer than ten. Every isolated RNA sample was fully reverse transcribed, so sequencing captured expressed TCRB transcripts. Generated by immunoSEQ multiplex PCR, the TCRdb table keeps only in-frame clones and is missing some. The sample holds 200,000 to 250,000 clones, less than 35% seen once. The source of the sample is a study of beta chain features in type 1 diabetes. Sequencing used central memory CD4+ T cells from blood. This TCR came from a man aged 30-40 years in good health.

The CDR3 loop is CASQQGLNTEAFF. In DNA, the CDR3 is TGTGCCAGCCAACAAGGGTTGAACACTGAAGCTTTCTTT. V gene TRBV18 combines with J gene TRBJ1-1, with D unclear. Deletions cut 8 bases from V and 0 bases from J, with 10 bases between. This CDR3 has 13 residues. CDR1 KGHSH and CDR2 LQKENI come from the germline V gene.